Following are 19 T cell receptor beta chains from one sample sequenced in a study of T cell repertoires in cytomegalovirus infection. TCRdb reprocessed the reads via MiXCR and lists one record per CDR3 protein. The sample includes roughly 110,000 distinct CDR3 sequences, over 30% of them seen just once. No antigen has been identified for these receptors. Sequenced material: CD8+ T cells from cultured PBMCs, taken from culture after CMV antigen stimulation. Receptors originate from a human donor in good health (CMV status not recorded). Some clones in this sample may be carry-over from other donors' samples.

This clonotype has ten or more counts. CDR3 coding DNA: TGTGCCAGCAGCCACGAGGCCGGGGAGCTGTTTTTT. This codes for CASSHEAGELFF. The chain is built from TRBV7-9 and TRBJ2-2; no firm D call. V shed 5 bases and J shed 6 bases, with 7 bases lying between them. The length of the CDR3 is 12 residues. Germline CDR1 is SEHNR and CDR2 is FQNEAQ (reference sequence).

There are many counts of this clonotype. The chain links TRBV6-2 or TRBV6-3 to TRBJ2-1; the match to TRBD2 covers 8 bases. J lost 8 bases, V lost 3 bases, and 9 bases had no gene match. Per the germline V gene, CDR1 is MNHEY and CDR2 is SVGEGT. The length of the CDR3 is 15 residues. Here the CDR3 reads CASSYLASGHYEQFF. CDR3 nucleotide sequence: TGTGCCAGCAGTTATTTGGCTAGCGGGCACTATGAGCAGTTCTTC.

Many counts were recorded for this clonotype. The chain combines TRBV7-2 with TRBJ2-3; 7 bases agree with TRBD1. V shed 5 bases and J 2 bases; nucleotides not matched to a gene: 10. CDR1 and CDR2 (germline): SGHTA, FQGNSA. This CDR3 is built from 16 residues. The CDR3 DNA follows: TGTGCCAGCAGCCCTCAGGGGGTTTACTACACAGATACGCAGTATTTT. It specifies CASSPQGVYYTDTQYF.

Many counts were recorded for this clonotype. V is TRBV27 and J is TRBJ1-2; D unclear. The V gene lost 5 bases and the J gene lost 2 bases, with 30 bases spanning the gap. Germline V gene sequence: CDR1 MNHEY, CDR2 SMNVEV (reference sequence). The CDR3 covers 20 residues. The CDR3 bases are TGTGCCAGCAGTCCTACTCTAATACGCGGTTCGGGGAAGACGAACTATGGCTACACCTTC. Translated, it gives CASSPTLIRGSGKTNYGYTF.

The table lists this clonotype with many counts. The rearrangement joins TRBV7-9 to TRBJ1-1, with a tentative D call TRBD1 (5 bases). The CDR3 is 15 amino acids. Germline V gene data show CDR1 as SEHNR and CDR2 as FQNEAQ (reference sequence). Trimming stripped 5 bases from V and 7 bases from J, with 20 bases between. The CDR3: CASSQGPGRQIEAFF. Written as DNA, the CDR3 is TGTGCCAGCAGCCAGGGCCCCGGACGACAGATTGAAGCTTTCTTT.

This rearrangement joins TRBV19 to TRBJ2-1, with D possibly TRBD1 on 5 matching bases. Germline lookup yields CDR1 LNHDA and CDR2 SQIVND (reference sequence). The CDR3 runs to 15 residues. V dropped 5 bases and J dropped 5 bases, with 16 bases sitting between them. In nucleotides, the CDR3 is TGTGCCAGTAGTTGGGGCCCAGGTACCGACAATGAGCAGTTCTTC. Protein sequence: CASSWGPGTDNEQFF.

The DNA for the CDR3 is TGTGCCAGCAGCGAGTACGGGGGGGATGAGCAGTTCTTC. This translates into CASSEYGGDEQFF. The chain carries TRBV7-6 and TRBJ2-1; TRBD2 matches at 8 bases. V gave up 5 bases and J gave up 8 bases; unmatched junction bases: 5. The CDR3 length is 13 residues. CDR1 is SGHVS, CDR2 FNYEAQ, per germline.

The rearrangement uses TRBV6-6 and TRBJ2-1; tentatively, D is TRBD1 (5 bases). The germline gives CDR1 MNHNY, CDR2 SVGAGI (reference sequence). The CDR3 length is 14 residues. V lost 0 bases and J 5 bases, leaving 8 bases between the germline ends. DNA of the CDR3: TGTGCCAGCAGTTACTCCCCCAGGGACAATGAGCAGTTCTTC. This encodes CASSYSPRDNEQFF.

This clonotype was found a few times. This sequence joins TRBV12-3 or TRBV12-4 and TRBJ2-7; TRBD1 matches at 7 bases. The junction had 9 bases not matched to a gene; V was cut back by 5 bases and J by 5 bases. The CDR3 sequence is 14 residues long. In DNA, the CDR3 is TGTGCCAGCAGTCCACAGGGGTGGTCGAACGAGCAGTACTTC. It specifies CASSPQGWSNEQYF.

The chain has TRBV6-6 and TRBJ2-5, with D perhaps being TRBD1 or TRBD2 (5 bases each). Trimming removed 2 bases from V and 2 bases from J, with 15 bases in between. This CDR3 is 16 amino acids long. Germline V gene lookup returns CDR1 MNHNY and CDR2 SVGAGI (reference sequence). The CDR3 DNA sequence: TGTGCCAGCAGTTACCTGGGGGTGATTGGACAAGAGACCCAGTACTTC. Translating gives CASSYLGVIGQETQYF.

The chain recombines TRBV4-3 with TRBJ1-6, with no clear D. The length of the CDR3 is 14 residues. Trimming pared 3 bases from V and 7 bases from J, leaving 10 bases between. The germline V gene encodes CDR1 LGHNA and CDR2 YSLEER. This CDR3 reads CASSQTQRNSPLHF. CDR3 bases: TGCGCCAGCAGCCAGACCCAAAGGAATTCACCCCTCCACTTT.

The J gene is TRBJ1-5, the V gene TRBV4-1, with 9 bases identical to TRBD1. J was trimmed by 5 bases and V by 3 bases; bases with no gene match: 2. The CDR3 is 14 residues long. Germline CDR1 MGHRA, CDR2 YSYEKL. This CDR3 is CASSHDRGDQPQHF. The CDR3, as DNA: TGCGCCAGCAGCCACGACAGGGGGGATCAGCCCCAGCATTTT.

This sequence joins TRBV6-1 and TRBJ1-6; maybe TRBD1 (5 bases). Trimming took 4 bases from V and 9 from J, leaving 19 bases between them. The CDR3 is 16 residues long. Germline-derived CDR1 and CDR2 are MNHNS and SASEGT. CDR3 in amino acids: CASSGGTIAGISPLHF. CDR3 nucleotide sequence: TGTGCCAGCAGTGGGGGGACTATAGCCGGGATTTCACCCCTCCACTTT.

CDR3 sequence: CASSWVLNTEAFF. In nucleotides, the CDR3 is TGTGCCAGTAGCTGGGTGCTGAACACTGAAGCTTTCTTT. This chain links TRBV19 with TRBJ1-1, with unresolved D. Germline lookup yields CDR1 LNHDA and CDR2 SQIVND (reference sequence). The CDR3 sequence is 13 residues long. The germline V and J ends were trimmed by 6 bases and 0 bases, with 8 bases remaining between them. Full variable domain (missing parts from reference TRBV19 and TRBJ1-1): DGGITQSPKYLFRKEGQNVTLSCEQNLNHDAMYWYRQDPGQGLRLIYYSQIVNDFQKGDIAEGYSVSREKKESFPLTVTSAQKNPTAFYLCASSWVLNTEAFFGQGTRLTVV.

This clonotype was seen many times. The V and J genes are TRBV7-8 and TRBJ2-7; no clear D gene. The CDR3 covers 11 residues. The germline CDR1 and CDR2 sequences are SGHVS and FQNEAQ. V shed 5 bases and J shed 2 bases, with 4 bases lying between them. This chain's CDR3 is CASSVAYEQYF. The CDR3 DNA is TGTGCCAGCAGCGTGGCCTACGAGCAGTACTTC.

The rearrangement uses TRBV4-1 and TRBJ2-1, with D tentatively TRBD1 (6 bases). Trimming took 4 bases from V and 6 from J, leaving 19 bases between them. Germline CDR1 is MGHRA and CDR2 is YSYEKL. The CDR3 covers 16 residues. CDR3 in amino acids: CASSPGVGSNPNEQFF. The CDR3 DNA follows: TGCGCCAGCAGCCCAGGGGTTGGTTCTAACCCCAATGAGCAGTTCTTC.

The J gene is TRBJ2-4, the V gene TRBV12-5; D uncertain. The CDR3 covers 12 residues. V shed 7 bases and J shed 4 bases, with 8 bases lying between them. The germline gives CDR1 LGHNT, CDR2 FRNRAP. The CDR3: CASVSEKNIQYF. CDR3 nucleotide sequence: TGTGCTAGTGTCAGCGAGAAAAACATTCAGTACTTC. The variable domain in full, completed from reference TRBV12-5 and TRBJ2-4, reads DARVTQTPRHKVTEMGQEVTMRCQPILGHNTVFWYRQTMMQGLELLAYFRNRAPLDDSGMPKDRFSAEMPDATLATLKIQPSEPRDSAVYFCASVSEKNIQYFGAGTRLSVL.

This clonotype has a handful of counts. V and J are TRBV5-6 and TRBJ1-5; tentative D call: TRBD1 (6 bases). Germline V lookup: CDR1 SGHDT, CDR2 YYEEEE. This CDR3 has 19 amino acids. V lost 0 bases and J 2 bases, leaving 21 bases between the germline ends. The DNA of the CDR3 is TGTGCCAGCAGCTTGGGCAGACGACAGGCGGGTATCGGCAATCAGCCCCAGCATTTT. This translates into CASSLGRRQAGIGNQPQHF. Looking up the rest from reference TRBV5-6 and TRBJ1-5 gives the full variable domain: DAGVTQSPTHLIKTRGQQVTLRCSPKSGHDTVSWYQQALGQGPQFIFQYYEEEERQRGNFPDRFSGHQFPNYSSELNVNALLLGDSALYLCASSLGRRQAGIGNQPQHFGDGTRLSIL.

This clonotype was counted at least ten times. This sequence joins TRBV4-3 and TRBJ1-3; D gene uncertain. Trimming removed 1 base at V and 0 bases at J, with 1 base between. This CDR3 has 13 residues. Germline V gene sequence: CDR1 LGHNA, CDR2 YSLEER. Here the CDR3 DNA reads TGCGCCAGCAGCCAAGTCTCTGGAAACACCATATATTTT. It yields the protein CASSQVSGNTIYF.